Below, one T cell receptor beta chain is given with its context. Template was bulk tumor genomic DNA, approximately 560 ng per sample. Several biopsies per primary tumor were taken during surgery, spaced as far apart as possible. These patients got curative surgery after being newly diagnosed with untreated non-small cell lung cancer. The donors were patients with newly diagnosed non-small cell lung cancer undergoing curative-intent surgery. With 32 V and 13 J primers, multiplex PCR amplified the TCR beta CDR3. MiXCR, run by TCRdb on the multiplex PCR reads, gives a single entry per CDR3 protein. The table records fewer than 25,000 distinct CDR3 sequences, less than 35% of them present only once. The data were obtained in a study of immune heterogeneity within non-small cell lung tumors. Deletions cut 0 bases from V and 4 bases from J, with 15 bases between. The CDR3 covers 16 residues. The germline V gene has CDR1 ENHRY and CDR2 SYGVKD.

Sequenced input: lung tumor tissue. The chain links TRBV10-3 to TRBJ1-2; D possibly corresponds to TRBD1 (6 bases). The receptor was derived from a man aged 40-49 years with non-small cell lung cancer. CDR3 region: CAISESFTAGAYGYTF. The CDR3 nucleotides read TGTGCCATCAGTGAGTCTTTCACAGCGGGGGCCTATGGCTACACCTTC.